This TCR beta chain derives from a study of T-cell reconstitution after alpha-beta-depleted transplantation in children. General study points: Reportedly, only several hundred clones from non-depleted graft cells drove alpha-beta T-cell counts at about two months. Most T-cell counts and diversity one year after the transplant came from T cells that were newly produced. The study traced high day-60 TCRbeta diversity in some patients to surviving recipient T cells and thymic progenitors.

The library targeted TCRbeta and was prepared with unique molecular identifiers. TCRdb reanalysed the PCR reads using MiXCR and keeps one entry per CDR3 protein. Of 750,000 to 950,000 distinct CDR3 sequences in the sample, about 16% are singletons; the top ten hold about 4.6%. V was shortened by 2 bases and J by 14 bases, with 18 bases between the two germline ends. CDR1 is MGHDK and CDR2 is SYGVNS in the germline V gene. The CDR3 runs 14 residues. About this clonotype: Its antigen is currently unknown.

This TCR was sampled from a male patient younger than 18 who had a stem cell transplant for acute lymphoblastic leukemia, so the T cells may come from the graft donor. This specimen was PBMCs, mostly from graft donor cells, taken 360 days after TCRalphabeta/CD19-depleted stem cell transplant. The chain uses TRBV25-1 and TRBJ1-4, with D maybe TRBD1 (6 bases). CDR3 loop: CASSEVWEGERLFF. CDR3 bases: TGTGCCAGCAGTGAAGTCTGGGAGGGGGAGCGGCTGTTTTTT.